This TCR beta chain was sequenced in a study of control samples from healthy donors and cancer patients (dated by TCRdb to 2020 to 2021). Points on this clone: Its antigen is still unknown. Nothing much larger sits one base from this clone, and base qualities are not available.

Library preparation was by the immunoSEQ multiplex PCR assay. TCRdb provides this immuneACCESS table in a form limited to in-frame rearrangements. Some clones are lacking; in checked studies, under half of them reflect an unresolved V gene, and why the rest are absent is not known. Recorded for this sample are 25,000 to 30,000 clones; approximately 90% of them occurred a single time. The ten largest account for less than 2% of the sample. From the cysteine through the phenylalanine, the CDR3 covers 13 amino acids. CDR3 DNA only is kept here, 39 bases in frame from base 1. Cut back by 2 bases and 6 bases, the V and J ends lie 10 bases apart. The germline V gene encodes CDR1 SGHVS and CDR2 FQNEAQ.

Sequenced material: PBMCs. The chain links TRBV7-8 with TRBJ1-1; no D gene is confidently identified. This clonotype originated in a woman aged 40 to 49 with lung cancer. CDR3 region: CASSLTTYPEAFF. The bases are TGTGCCAGCAGCTTAACGACATATCCTGAAGCTTTCTTT. With the portions outside the CDR3 filled from the reference TRBV7-8 and TRBJ1-1 genes, the complete variable region becomes GAGVSQSPRYKVAKRGQDVALRCDPISGHVSLFWYQQALGQGPEFLTYFQNEAQLDKSGLPSDRFFAERPEGSVSTLKIQRTQQEDSAVYLCASSLTTYPEAFFGQGTRLTVV.